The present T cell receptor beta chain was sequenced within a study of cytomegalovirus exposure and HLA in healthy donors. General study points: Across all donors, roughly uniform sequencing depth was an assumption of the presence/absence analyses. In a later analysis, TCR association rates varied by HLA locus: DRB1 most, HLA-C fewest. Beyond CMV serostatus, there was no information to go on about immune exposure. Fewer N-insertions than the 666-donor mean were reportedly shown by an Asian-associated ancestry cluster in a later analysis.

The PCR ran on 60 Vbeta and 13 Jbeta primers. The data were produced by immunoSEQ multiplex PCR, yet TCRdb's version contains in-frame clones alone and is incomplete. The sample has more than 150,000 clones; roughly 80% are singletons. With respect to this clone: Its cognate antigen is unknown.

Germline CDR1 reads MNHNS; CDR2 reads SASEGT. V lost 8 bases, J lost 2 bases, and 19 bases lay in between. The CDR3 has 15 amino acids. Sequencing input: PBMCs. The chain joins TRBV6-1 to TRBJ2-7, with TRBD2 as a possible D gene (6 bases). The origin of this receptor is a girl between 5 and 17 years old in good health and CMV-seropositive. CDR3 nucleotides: TGTGCCAGCTCGGTGGAAGCGCGGGGACCCTACGAGCAGTACTTC. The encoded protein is CASSVEARGPYEQYF.